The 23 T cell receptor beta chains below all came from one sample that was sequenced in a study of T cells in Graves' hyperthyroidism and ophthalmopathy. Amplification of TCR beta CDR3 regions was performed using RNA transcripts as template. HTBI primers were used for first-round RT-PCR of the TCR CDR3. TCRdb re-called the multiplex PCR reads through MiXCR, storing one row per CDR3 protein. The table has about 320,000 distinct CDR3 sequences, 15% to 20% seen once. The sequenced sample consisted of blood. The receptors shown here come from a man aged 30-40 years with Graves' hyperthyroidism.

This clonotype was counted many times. The CDR3 region has the DNA TGCAGTGCTAGCCGTGTAGATACCTACGAGCAGTACTTC. Amino acid sequence: CSASRVDTYEQYF. The rearrangement uses TRBV20-1 and TRBJ2-7, with no clear D. The CDR3 totals 13 residues. The germline gives CDR1 DFQATT, CDR2 SNEGSKA (reference sequence). V dropped 3 bases and J dropped 2 bases, with 11 bases sitting between them.

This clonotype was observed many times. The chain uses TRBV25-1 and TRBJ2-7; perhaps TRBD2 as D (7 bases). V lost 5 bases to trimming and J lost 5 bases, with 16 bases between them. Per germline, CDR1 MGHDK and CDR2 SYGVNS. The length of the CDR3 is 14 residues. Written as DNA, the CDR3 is TGTGCCAGCAGTCGCTGGGGGGGCGAGGACGAGCAGTACTTC. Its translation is CASSRWGGEDEQYF.

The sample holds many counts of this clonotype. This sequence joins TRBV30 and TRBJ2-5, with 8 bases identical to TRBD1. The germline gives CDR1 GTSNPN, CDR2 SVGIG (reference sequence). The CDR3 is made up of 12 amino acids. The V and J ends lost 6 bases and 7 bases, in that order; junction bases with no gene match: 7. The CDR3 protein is CACQGAGVTQYF. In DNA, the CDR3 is TGTGCCTGCCAGGGGGCGGGCGTGACCCAGTACTTC.

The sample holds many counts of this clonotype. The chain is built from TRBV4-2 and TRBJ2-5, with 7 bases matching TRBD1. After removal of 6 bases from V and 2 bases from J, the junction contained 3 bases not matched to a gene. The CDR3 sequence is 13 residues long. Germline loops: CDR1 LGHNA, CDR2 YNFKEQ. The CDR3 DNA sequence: TGTGCCAGCAGTCAGGACAGGCAAGAGACCCAGTACTTC. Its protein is CASSQDRQETQYF.

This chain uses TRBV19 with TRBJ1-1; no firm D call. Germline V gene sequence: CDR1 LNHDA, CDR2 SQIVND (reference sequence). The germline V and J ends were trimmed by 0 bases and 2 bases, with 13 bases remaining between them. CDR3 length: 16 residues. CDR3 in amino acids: CASSIDHWGYNTEAFF. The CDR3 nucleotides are TGTGCCAGTAGTATAGATCATTGGGGATATAACACTGAAGCTTTCTTT. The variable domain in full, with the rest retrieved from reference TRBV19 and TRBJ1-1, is DGGITQSPKYLFRKEGQNVTLSCEQNLNHDAMYWYRQDPGQGLRLIYYSQIVNDFQKGDIAEGYSVSREKKESFPLTVTSAQKNPTAFYLCASSIDHWGYNTEAFFGQGTRLTVV.

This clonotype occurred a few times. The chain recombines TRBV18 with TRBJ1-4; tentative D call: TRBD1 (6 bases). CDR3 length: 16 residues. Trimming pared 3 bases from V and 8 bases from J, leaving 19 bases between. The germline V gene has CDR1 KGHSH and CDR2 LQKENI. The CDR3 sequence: CASSPSGGQSGEKLFF. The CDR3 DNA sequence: TGTGCCAGCTCACCGTCCGGGGGGCAAAGTGGAGAAAAACTGTTTTTT. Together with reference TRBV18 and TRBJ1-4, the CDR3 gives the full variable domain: NAGVMQNPRHLVRRRGQEARLRCSPMKGHSHVYWYRQLPEEGLKFMVYLQKENIIDESGMPKERFSAEFPKEGPSILRIQQVVRGDSAAYFCASSPSGGQSGEKLFFGSGTQLSVL.

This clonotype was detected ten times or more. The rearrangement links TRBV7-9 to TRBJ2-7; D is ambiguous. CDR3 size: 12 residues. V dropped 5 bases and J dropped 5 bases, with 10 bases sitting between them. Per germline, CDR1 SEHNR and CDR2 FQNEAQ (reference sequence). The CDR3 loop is CASSQLLDEQYF. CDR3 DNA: TGTGCCAGCAGCCAATTGCTGGACGAGCAGTACTTC. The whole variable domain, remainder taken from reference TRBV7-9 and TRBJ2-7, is DTGVSQNPRHKITKRGQNVTFRCDPISEHNRLYWYRQTLGQGPEFLTYFQNEAQLEKSRLLSDRFSAERPKGSFSTLEIQRTEQGDSAMYLCASSQLLDEQYFGPGTRLTVT.

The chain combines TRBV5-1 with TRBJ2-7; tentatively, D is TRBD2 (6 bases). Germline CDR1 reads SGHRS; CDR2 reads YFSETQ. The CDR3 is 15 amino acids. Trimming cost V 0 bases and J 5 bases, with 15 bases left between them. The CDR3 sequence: CASSLGPFPGDEQYF. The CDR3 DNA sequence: TGCGCCAGCAGCTTGGGCCCCTTTCCGGGAGACGAGCAGTACTTC.

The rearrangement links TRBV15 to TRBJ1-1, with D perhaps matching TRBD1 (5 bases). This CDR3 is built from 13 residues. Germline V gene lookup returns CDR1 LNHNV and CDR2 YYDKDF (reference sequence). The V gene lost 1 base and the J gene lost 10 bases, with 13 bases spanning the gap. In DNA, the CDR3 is TGTGCCACCAGCAGAGTGGGGCGGGAGGCAGCTTTCTTT. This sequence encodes CATSRVGREAAFF.

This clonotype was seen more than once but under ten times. The CDR3 sequence: CASSSGAVEGTQYF. Written as DNA, the CDR3 is TGCGCCAGCAGCTCTGGAGCAGTGGAGGGGACCCAGTACTTC. The chain carries TRBV5-1 and TRBJ2-5, with D possibly being TRBD2 (6 bases). The germline gives CDR1 SGHRS, CDR2 YFSETQ. V was pared by 3 bases and J by 7 bases, with 16 bases between. This CDR3 spans 14 amino acids.

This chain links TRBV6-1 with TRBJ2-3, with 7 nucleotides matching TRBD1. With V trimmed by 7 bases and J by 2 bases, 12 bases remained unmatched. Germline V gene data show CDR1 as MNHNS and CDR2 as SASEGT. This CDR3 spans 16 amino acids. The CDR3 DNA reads TGTGCCAGCAAGGCTAGACAGGGTGATGACACAGATACGCAGTATTTT. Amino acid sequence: CASKARQGDDTDTQYF.

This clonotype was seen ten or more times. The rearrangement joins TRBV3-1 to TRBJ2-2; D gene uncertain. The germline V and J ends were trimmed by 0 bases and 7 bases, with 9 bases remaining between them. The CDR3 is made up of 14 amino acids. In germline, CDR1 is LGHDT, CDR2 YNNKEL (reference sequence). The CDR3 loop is CASSQDNRNGELFF. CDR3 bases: TGTGCCAGCAGCCAAGATAACCGTAACGGGGAGCTGTTTTTT.

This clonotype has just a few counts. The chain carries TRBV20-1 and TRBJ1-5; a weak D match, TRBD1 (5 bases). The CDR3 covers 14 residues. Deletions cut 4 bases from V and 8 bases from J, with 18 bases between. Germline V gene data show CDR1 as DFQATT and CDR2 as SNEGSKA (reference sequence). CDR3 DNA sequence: TGCAGTGCTAAAATGGGGCTGCGGACGAAGCCCCAGCATTTT. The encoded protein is CSAKMGLRTKPQHF.

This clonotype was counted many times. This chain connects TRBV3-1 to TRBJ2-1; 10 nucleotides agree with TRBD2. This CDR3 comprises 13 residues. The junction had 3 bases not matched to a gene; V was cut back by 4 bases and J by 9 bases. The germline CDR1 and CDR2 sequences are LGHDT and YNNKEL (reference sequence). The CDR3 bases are TGTGCCAGCAGCCCCCTAGCGGGAGTTGAGCAGTTCTTC. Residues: CASSPLAGVEQFF.

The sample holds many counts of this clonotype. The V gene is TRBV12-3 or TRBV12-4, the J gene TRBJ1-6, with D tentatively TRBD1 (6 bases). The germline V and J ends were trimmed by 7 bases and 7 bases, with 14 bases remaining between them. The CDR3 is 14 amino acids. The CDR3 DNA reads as TGTGCCAGCAAAAGCAACAGGGCCAATTCACCCCTCCACTTT. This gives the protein CASKSNRANSPLHF.

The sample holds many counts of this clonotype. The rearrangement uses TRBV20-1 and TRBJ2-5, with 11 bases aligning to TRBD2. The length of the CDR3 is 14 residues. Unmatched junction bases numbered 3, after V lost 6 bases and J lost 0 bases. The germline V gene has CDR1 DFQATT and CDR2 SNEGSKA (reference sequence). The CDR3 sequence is CSAGTSGHQETQYF. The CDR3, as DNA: TGCAGTGCGGGGACTAGCGGACACCAAGAGACCCAGTACTTC.

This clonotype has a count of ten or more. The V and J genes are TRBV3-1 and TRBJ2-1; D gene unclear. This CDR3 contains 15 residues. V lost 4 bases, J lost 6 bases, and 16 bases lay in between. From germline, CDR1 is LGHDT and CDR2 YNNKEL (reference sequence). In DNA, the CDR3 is TGTGCCAGCAGCCCAAACCGCCCGGGTGCCAATGAGCAGTTCTTC. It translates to CASSPNRPGANEQFF.

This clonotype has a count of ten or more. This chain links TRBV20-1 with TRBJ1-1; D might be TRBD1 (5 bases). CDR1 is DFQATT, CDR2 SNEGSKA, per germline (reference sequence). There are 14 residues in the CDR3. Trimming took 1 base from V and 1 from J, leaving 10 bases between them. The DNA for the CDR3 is TGCAGTGCTAGAGGGTCGGGGGAGAACACTGAAGCTTTCTTT. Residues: CSARGSGENTEAFF.

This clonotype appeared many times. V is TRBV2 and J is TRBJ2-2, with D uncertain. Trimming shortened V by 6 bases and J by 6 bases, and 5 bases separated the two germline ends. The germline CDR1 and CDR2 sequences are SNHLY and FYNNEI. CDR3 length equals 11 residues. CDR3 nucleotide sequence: TGTGCCAGCAGGACCCCCGGGGAGCTGTTTTTT. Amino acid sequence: CASRTPGELFF.

For the CDR3, the DNA is TGTGCCAGCAGTCTCCTAGGGAGGAGGAAGCCCCAGCATTTT. Protein sequence: CASSLLGRRKPQHF. The chain joins TRBV12-3 or TRBV12-4 to TRBJ1-5; D gene ambiguous. This CDR3 region has 14 residues. V lost 5 bases to trimming and J lost 8 bases, with 16 bases between them.

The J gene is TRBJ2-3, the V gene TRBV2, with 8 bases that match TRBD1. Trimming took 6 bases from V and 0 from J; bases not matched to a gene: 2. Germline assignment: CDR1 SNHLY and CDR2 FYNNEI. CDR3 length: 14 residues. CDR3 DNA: TGTGCCAGCAGCGGGGACAGGAGCACAGATACGCAGTATTTT. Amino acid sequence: CASSGDRSTDTQYF.

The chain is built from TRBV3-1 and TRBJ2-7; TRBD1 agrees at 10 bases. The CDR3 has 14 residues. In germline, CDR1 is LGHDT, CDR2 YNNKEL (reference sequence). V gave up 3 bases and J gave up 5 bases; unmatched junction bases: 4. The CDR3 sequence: CASSQGTGADEQYF. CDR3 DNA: TGTGCCAGCAGCCAGGGGACAGGGGCCGACGAGCAGTACTTC.

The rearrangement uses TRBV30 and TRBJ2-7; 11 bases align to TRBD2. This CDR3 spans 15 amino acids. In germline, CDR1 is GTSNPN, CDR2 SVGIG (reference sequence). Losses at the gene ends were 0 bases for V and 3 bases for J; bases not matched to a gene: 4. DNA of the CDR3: TGTGCCTGGAGTGTAAGGCTAGCGGGAGGCTACGAGCAGTACTTC. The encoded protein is CAWSVRLAGGYEQYF.